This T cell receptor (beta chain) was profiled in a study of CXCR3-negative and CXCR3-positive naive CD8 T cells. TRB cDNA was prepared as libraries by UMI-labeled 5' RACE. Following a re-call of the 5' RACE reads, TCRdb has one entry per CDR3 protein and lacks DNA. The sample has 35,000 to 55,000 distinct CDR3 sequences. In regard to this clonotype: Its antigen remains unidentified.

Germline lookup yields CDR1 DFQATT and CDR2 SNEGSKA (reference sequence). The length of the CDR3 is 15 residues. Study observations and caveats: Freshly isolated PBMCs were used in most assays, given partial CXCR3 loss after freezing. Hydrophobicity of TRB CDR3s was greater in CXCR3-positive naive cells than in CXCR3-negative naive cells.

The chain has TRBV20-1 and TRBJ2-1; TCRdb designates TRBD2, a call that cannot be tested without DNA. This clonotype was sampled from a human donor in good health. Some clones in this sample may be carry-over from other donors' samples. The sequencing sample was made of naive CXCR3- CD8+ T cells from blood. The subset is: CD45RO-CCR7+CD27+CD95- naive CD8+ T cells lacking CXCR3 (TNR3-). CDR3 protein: CSARDTASGENEQFF.